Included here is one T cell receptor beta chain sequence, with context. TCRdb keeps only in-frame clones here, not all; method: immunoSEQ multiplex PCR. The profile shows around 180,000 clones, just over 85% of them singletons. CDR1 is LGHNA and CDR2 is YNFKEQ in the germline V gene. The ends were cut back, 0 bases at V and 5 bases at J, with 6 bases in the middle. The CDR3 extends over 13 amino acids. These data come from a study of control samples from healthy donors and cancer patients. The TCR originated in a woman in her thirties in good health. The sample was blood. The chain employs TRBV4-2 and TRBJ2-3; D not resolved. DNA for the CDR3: TGTGCCAGCAGCCAAGAATTGGGAGATACGCAGTATTTT. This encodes CASSQELGDTQYF.